This T cell receptor beta chain originates from a study of tumor-infiltrating lymphocytes in primary liver carcinoma. Study-level findings and limits: The top-250-clone fraction was significantly higher in tumors than in blood (p = 0.039). Present in all five tumor regions were only about 7-25% of the top clones.

Starting material of approximately 500 ng total RNA yielded TCR beta cDNA via a constant-region primer. Employing slightly modified ARM-PCR, three nested multiplex PCR rounds were run, and these gave rise to the TCR beta libraries. TCRdb re-called the multiplex PCR reads with MiXCR, one entry per CDR3 protein. This sample has roughly 57,000 distinct CDR3 sequences, with just over 70% found just once. From roughly 21-30 mg of unsorted bulk tissue, DNA and RNA were co-extracted together. At sampling, these chronic HBV carriers had received no treatment. In the case of this clonotype: Its specificity is unknown. A junction boundary mismatches the germline segment, possibly from a read error.

This TCR derives from a man aged 35-49 years with primary liver carcinoma and hepatitis B virus infection. The sequenced sample was liver tumor tissue from sampling region 2. The subset is: tumor region T2, inferior pole.

The CDR3 coding sequence is TGTGCCAGTAGCCAAGTCGAACGAAGCTTCTTTGGCGAGCAGTACTTC. This sequence encodes CASSQVERSFFGEQYF. The chain recombines TRBV4-2 with TRBJ2-7; D is undetermined. This CDR3 has 16 residues. Germline CDR1 and CDR2: LGHNA and YNFKEQ.